One sample yielded the 14 T cell receptor beta chains listed below, sequenced in a study of shared clonotypes between healthy human individuals. Data came from immunoSEQ multiplex PCR; TCRdb stores just in-frame clones and leaves some out. The sample holds approximately 340,000 clones, around 67% seen once. Sequenced material: memory CD4+ T cells sorted from blood. Specified subset: CD45RA-negative fraction. The receptors originated from a man in his thirties or forties in good health.

This sequence joins TRBV7-9 and TRBJ2-5, with D possibly TRBD1 on 6 matching bases. CDR1 and CDR2 from the germline V gene are SEHNR and FQNEAQ (reference sequence). The CDR3 covers 14 residues. Trimming cost V 5 bases and J 2 bases, with 12 bases left between them. The CDR3 sequence is CASSPGTKQETQYF. The DNA for the CDR3 is TGTGCCAGCAGCCCAGGGACAAAACAAGAGACCCAGTACTTC.

The chain combines TRBV6-4 with TRBJ1-2, with TRBD1 matching over 7 bases. V lost 10 bases and J lost 8; bases outside the gene matches: 10. The CDR3 is 12 amino acids. The germline V gene has CDR1 MRHNA and CDR2 SNTAGT. The CDR3: CANEDRFKGYTF. The CDR3 nucleotides are TGTGCCAATGAGGACAGGTTTAAGGGCTACACCTTC.

This chain links TRBV10-3 with TRBJ2-1; no firm D call. Trimming cost V 0 bases and J 8 bases, with 11 bases left between them. There are 14 residues in the CDR3. Germline V lookup: CDR1 ENHRY, CDR2 SYGVKD. The DNA of the CDR3 is TGTGCCATCAGTGAGTCGCTGGGCCCCCATGAGCAGTTCTTC. Translation: CAISESLGPHEQFF.

In DNA, the CDR3 is TGTGCCAGCTTCTGGACAGGCAACACAGATACGCAGTATTTT. Its protein is CASFWTGNTDTQYF. The genes are TRBV2 and TRBJ2-3, with 7 bases that match TRBD1. Germline assignment: CDR1 SNHLY and CDR2 FYNNEI. There are 14 residues in the CDR3. The J segment lost 2 bases and the V segment lost 8 bases, leaving 7 bases of the junction unmatched.

V usage is TRBV6-5 and J usage is TRBJ2-4; the match to TRBD2 covers 8 bases. Germline values: CDR1 MNHEY, CDR2 SVGAGI. The CDR3 runs to 13 residues. Trimming took 9 bases from V and 8 from J; bases not matched to a gene: 9. This CDR3 reads CASRSSGIDIQYF. The CDR3 DNA sequence: TGTGCCAGTAGGAGTAGCGGGATAGACATTCAGTACTTC.

This sequence joins TRBV6-1 and TRBJ1-2, with TRBD1 identical over 8 bases. CDR1 MNHNS and CDR2 SASEGT come from the germline V gene. The CDR3 runs 13 residues. Trimming removed 8 bases from V and 7 bases from J; junction bases left unmatched: 9. CDR3 coding DNA: TGTGCCAGCCGATTGGGCACAGGGGGTGGCTACACCTTC. Translation: CASRLGTGGGYTF.

The chain uses TRBV13 and TRBJ2-7; TRBD2 aligns across 14 bases. V trimming: 4 bases; J trimming: 1 base; junction bases outside the gene matches: 12. The germline V gene encodes CDR1 PRHDT and CDR2 FYEKMQ (reference sequence). This CDR3 has 19 amino acids. CDR3 sequence: CASSSIPGLAGVISYEQYF. The CDR3 region has the DNA TGTGCCAGCAGCTCGATTCCGGGACTAGCGGGAGTAATTTCCTACGAGCAGTACTTC.

The chain uses TRBV14 and TRBJ2-7; D gene unclear. Germline CDR1 SGHDN, CDR2 FVKESK. V was clipped by 1 base and J by 5 bases, with 9 bases between them. This CDR3 has 13 amino acids. CDR3 amino acids: CASSQVSGHEQYF. CDR3 sequence (DNA): TGTGCCAGCAGCCAAGTTTCGGGCCACGAGCAGTACTTC.

The chain recombines TRBV6-5 with TRBJ1-1; D remains ambiguous. Germline V lookup: CDR1 MNHEY, CDR2 SVGAGI. The CDR3 extends over 11 amino acids. V lost 4 bases, J lost 7 bases, and 7 bases lay in between. In DNA form, the CDR3 reads TGTGCCAGCAGTTCACACCTTGAAGCTTTCTTT. Translating gives CASSSHLEAFF.

There are many counts of this clone. The rearrangement uses TRBV4-3 and TRBJ1-1; D not resolved. Germline V CDR1 and CDR2: LGHNA, YSLEER. Trimming cost V 1 base and J 5 bases, with 8 bases left between them. The CDR3 covers 13 residues. The CDR3 loop is CASSQGLRTEAFF. DNA for the CDR3: TGCGCCAGCAGCCAAGGTTTGCGGACTGAAGCTTTCTTT.

The chain combines TRBV2 with TRBJ2-7; D remains unclear. Germline values: CDR1 SNHLY, CDR2 FYNNEI. The V gene lost 3 bases and the J gene lost 3 bases, with 9 bases spanning the gap. This CDR3 has 13 residues. CDR3 sequence reads: CASSESGRYEQYF. In DNA form, the CDR3 reads TGTGCCAGCAGTGAGTCAGGCCGCTACGAGCAGTACTTC.

The V gene is TRBV27, the J gene TRBJ2-7, with D unresolved. The length of the CDR3 is 13 residues. The germline V gene has CDR1 MNHEY and CDR2 SMNVEV (reference sequence). With 2 bases removed from V and 9 bases from J, the gap between germline ends came to 14 bases. CDR3 DNA: TGTGCCAGCAGTTTACCCCGGGCCTCAGGGCAGTACTTC. Encoded protein: CASSLPRASGQYF.

The rearrangement links TRBV6-1 to TRBJ2-7; D ambiguous. Germline CDR1 MNHNS, CDR2 SASEGT. Trimming stripped 5 bases from V and 3 bases from J, with 11 bases between. The CDR3 is 13 residues long. CDR3 amino acids: CASSSARYYEQYF. Written as DNA, the CDR3 is TGTGCCAGCAGTTCGGCTAGGTACTACGAGCAGTACTTC.

This clone was observed a single time. The chain carries TRBV9 and TRBJ2-3, with D possibly matching TRBD1 (5 bases). V was shortened by 4 bases and J by 4 bases, with 13 bases between the two germline ends. The CDR3 has 14 amino acids. Germline CDR1 is SGDLS and CDR2 is YYNGEE. The CDR3 spells CASSTNSGPDTQYF. The DNA of the CDR3 is TGTGCCAGCAGCACCAACTCAGGGCCAGATACGCAGTATTTT. The full variable domain, rest sourced from reference TRBV9 and TRBJ2-3, is DSGVTQTPKHLITATGQRVTLRCSPRSGDLSVYWYQQSLDQGLQFLIQYYNGEERAKGNILERFSAQQFPDLHSELNLSSLELGDSALYFCASSTNSGPDTQYFGPGTRLTVL.